This record covers a single T cell receptor (beta chain). Under the authors' procedure: Researchers report that nucleated cell counts were estimated from reference gene primer amplification. Measured with immunoSEQ multiplex PCR; TCRdb has only the in-frame clones, and not every one. Clonal size and the V and J genes are those of that table, whereas D and trimming came from the DNA. This sample has about 130,000 clones, with under 95% found just once. Enrolment of Seattle patients took place during active infection, and they were followed longitudinally. The CDR3 contains 17 residues. CDR1 MDHEN and CDR2 SYDVKM come from the germline V gene. The germline V and J ends were trimmed by 6 bases and 0 bases, with 18 bases remaining between them. This entry comes from a study of blood T cell repertoires in COVID-19.

The clonotype was recovered from a man in his fifties or sixties with COVID-19, enrolled during active disease. The chain has TRBV28 and TRBJ2-4; D is unresolved. Sequences were obtained from peripheral blood. The CDR3 DNA reads TGTGCCAGCAGGGCGGCAGCCCTTGATCTAGCCAAAAACATTCAGTACTTC. Protein sequence: CASRAAALDLAKNIQYF.